These T cell receptor beta chains were read from a single sample in a study of CD8 T cells in Susac syndrome. TCRdb used MiXCR to reprocess the immunoSEQ multiplex PCR reads, holding one entry per CDR3 protein. The table shows about 180,000 distinct CDR3 sequences, with approximately 94% occurring only once. The sample consisted of CD4+ T cells from PBMCs. These receptors originate from a human donor with Susac syndrome. Each CDR3 is given with its conserved first and last residue. D genes are given only for firm matches. The size of a clone is reported for some rows only, either as once, few or many, or as a class for expanded clones.

TRBD1	NA	TRBV20-1	TRBJ1-2	CLTPAGGNYGYTF	TGCCTAACGCCGGCAGGGGGTAACTATGGCTACACCTTC
TRBD1	NA	TRBV9	TRBJ1-1	CASSPWTGGNTEAFF	TGTGCCAGCAGCCCCTGGACAGGGGGAAACACTGAAGCTTTCTTT
NA	NA	TRBV15	TRBJ1-6	CATSRDPGGTLNSPLHF	TGTGCCACCAGCAGAGATCCTGGGGGGACGCTCAATTCACCCCTCCACTTT
NA	NA	TRBV20-1	TRBJ2-5	CSARIPGQETQYF	TGCAGTGCTAGAATCCCTGGCCAAGAGACCCAGTACTTC
NA	NA	TRBV27	TRBJ1-2	CASSRGYLYGYTF	TGTGCCAGCAGCAGGGGATATCTTTATGGCTACACCTTC
TRBD1	NA	TRBV20-1	TRBJ2-1	CSADRGLDNEQFF	TGCAGTGCCGACAGGGGGCTTGACAATGAGCAGTTCTTC
NA	NA	TRBV29-1	TRBJ2-4	CSVELVQGKNIQYF	TGCAGCGTTGAATTGGTACAGGGAAAAAACATTCAGTACTTC
NA	NA	TRBV5-1	TRBJ2-1	CASSLLAGGVNEQFF	TGCGCCAGCAGCTTGCTAGCTGGGGGTGTAAATGAGCAGTTCTTC
NA	NA	TRBV15	TRBJ2-7	CATSRDEGFSIHEQYF	TGTGCCACCAGCAGAGACGAAGGGTTTAGCATCCACGAGCAGTACTTC
NA	NA	TRBV7-9	TRBJ1-3	CASSRGDGNSGNTIYF	TGTGCCAGCAGCCGTGGGGACGGAAACTCTGGAAACACCATATATTTT
TRBD1	NA	TRBV27	TRBJ2-1	CASSSLSGTGGYNEQFF	TGTGCCAGCAGTTCCCTGTCCGGGACAGGGGGCTACAATGAGCAGTTCTTC
NA	NA	TRBV11-2	TRBJ1-5	CASSLDWQGGNQPQHF	TGTGCCAGCAGCTTAGATTGGCAGGGAGGCAATCAGCCCCAGCATTTT
NA	few	TRBV12-3/TRBV12-4	TRBJ1-1	CASSLRENTEAFF	TGTGCCAGCAGTCTCAGGGAGAACACTGAAGCTTTCTTT
NA	NA	TRBV30	TRBJ1-2	CAWKVPGSYGYTF	TGTGCCTGGAAGGTCCCCGGGAGTTATGGCTACACCTTC
TRBD2	NA	TRBV12-5	TRBJ2-1	CASGLLRGGQSTFF	TGTGCTAGTGGTCTGCTTCGCGGGGGGCAGTCGACGTTCTTC
NA	NA	TRBV7-2	TRBJ1-1	CASSSTTENTEAFF	TGTGCCAGCAGCTCCACGACAGAGAACACTGAAGCTTTCTTT
TRBD2	NA	TRBV7-8	TRBJ2-5	CASSLGLPSGGQETQYF	TGTGCCAGCAGCTTAGGTCTCCCTAGCGGGGGCCAAGAGACCCAGTACTTC
TRBD1	once	TRBV9	TRBJ1-1	CASSVATGGKNTEAFF	TGTGCCAGCAGCGTAGCTACAGGGGGGAAGAACACTGAAGCTTTCTTT
NA	NA	TRBV7-3	TRBJ1-5	CASSPEGNQPQHF	TGTGCCAGCAGCCCGGAGGGCAATCAGCCCCAGCATTTT
NA	NA	TRBV10-3	TRBJ1-4	CAIRDTTNEKLFF	TGTGCCATCAGGGATACAACTAATGAAAAACTGTTTTTT
NA	NA	TRBV20-1	TRBJ1-5	CSAAGRYSNQPQHF	TGCAGTGCTGCAGGGAGATATAGCAATCAGCCCCAGCATTTT
NA	NA	TRBV3-1	TRBJ2-1	CASSQSSNEQFF	TGTGCCAGCAGCCAATCAAGCAATGAGCAGTTCTTC
TRBD2	NA	TRBV29-1	TRBJ2-7	CSGGGAFEEQYF	TGCAGCGGGGGAGGGGCATTCGAAGAGCAGTACTTC
TRBD1	NA	TRBV14	TRBJ1-6	CASSQSGGNSPLHF	TGTGCCAGCAGCCAGTCAGGGGGCAATTCACCCCTCCACTTT
NA	NA	TRBV28	TRBJ2-1	CASSFSGNEQFF	TGTGCCAGCAGTTTCTCTGGGAATGAGCAGTTCTTC
NA	NA	TRBV20-1	TRBJ2-7	CSARVGGGHEQYF	TGCAGTGCTAGAGTCGGGGGCGGGCACGAGCAGTACTTC
NA	NA	TRBV15	TRBJ2-7	CATSLLGDEQYF	TGTGCCACCAGCCTCCTCGGGGACGAGCAGTACTTC
NA	NA	TRBV4-2	TRBJ1-5	CASSERTRQPQHF	TGTGCCAGCAGCGAAAGAACGCGTCAGCCCCAGCATTTT
TRBD1	NA	TRBV3-1	TRBJ1-2	CASSHLGQDYGYTF	TGTGCCAGCAGCCACCTCGGACAGGACTATGGCTACACCTTC
TRBD2	once	TRBV11-2	TRBJ2-7	CASSLVGGAGYEQYF	TGTGCCAGCAGCTTAGTCGGGGGGGCGGGATACGAGCAGTACTTC
TRBD2	NA	TRBV11-2	TRBJ2-2	CASSPQAGANTGELFF	TGTGCCAGCAGCCCCCAAGCGGGGGCGAACACCGGGGAGCTGTTTTTT
TRBD1	few	TRBV7-2	TRBJ1-1	CASSPNPGGTEAFF	TGTGCCAGCAGCCCAAACCCAGGGGGAACTGAAGCTTTCTTT
NA	NA	TRBV20-1	TRBJ2-5	CSAARDSDQETQYF	TGCAGTGCAGCCCGGGACTCCGACCAAGAGACCCAGTACTTC
NA	NA	TRBV6-6	TRBJ2-7	CASSYRDLTYEQYF	TGTGCCAGCAGTTACCGGGACTTGACCTACGAGCAGTACTTC
TRBD1	NA	TRBV20-1	TRBJ1-1	CSARDPSTGEDTEAFF	TGCAGTGCTAGAGATCCTTCGACAGGGGAGGACACTGAAGCTTTCTTT
NA	NA	TRBV20-1	TRBJ1-1	CSALQVTEAFF	TGCAGTGCTCTACAGGTCACTGAAGCTTTCTTT
TRBD2	once	TRBV29-1	TRBJ2-1	CSVTSGGFYNEQFF	TGCAGCGTCACTAGCGGGGGGTTCTACAATGAGCAGTTCTTC
TRBD1	NA	TRBV20-1	TRBJ2-4	CSALGQGADIQYF	TGCAGTGCCCTAGGACAGGGGGCTGACATTCAGTACTTC
NA	NA	TRBV29-1	TRBJ1-2	CSVEPAGKYGYTF	TGCAGCGTTGAACCGGCAGGGAAATATGGCTACACCTTC
NA	NA	TRBV20-1	TRBJ2-1	CSARDGTLRHNEQFF	TGCAGTGCTAGAGACGGGACTCTCCGGCACAATGAGCAGTTCTTC
TRBD2	NA	TRBV3-1	TRBJ2-3	CASSPRQTSGGGNTQYF	TGTGCCAGCAGCCCGCGCCAGACTAGCGGGGGAGGAAATACGCAGTATTTT
NA	NA	TRBV7-2	TRBJ2-1	CASSFPPRTVPGEQFF	TGTGCCAGCAGCTTCCCCCCGCGGACCGTGCCGGGGGAGCAGTTCTTC
TRBD2	NA	TRBV12-3/TRBV12-4	TRBJ2-3	CASGLAGTDTQYF	TGTGCCAGCGGACTAGCGGGCACAGATACGCAGTATTTT
NA	NA	TRBV5-4	TRBJ1-1	CASSLDSSRTEAFF	TGTGCCAGCAGCTTGGATTCCTCGAGGACTGAAGCTTTCTTT
TRBD1	NA	TRBV4-2	TRBJ2-7	CASSTTGGTSYEQYF	TGTGCCAGCAGCACGACAGGGGGTACCTCCTACGAGCAGTACTTC
NA	NA	TRBV15	TRBJ1-1	CATSRGRVNTEAFF	TGTGCCACCAGCAGAGGAAGAGTGAACACTGAAGCTTTCTTT
TRBD2	NA	TRBV20-1	TRBJ2-5	CSAPGLAGAGQETQYF	TGCAGTGCCCCGGGACTAGCGGGGGCCGGACAAGAGACCCAGTACTTC
TRBD1	NA	TRBV20-1	TRBJ1-5	CSVGQGNQPQHF	TGCAGTGTCGGACAGGGAAATCAGCCCCAGCATTTT
NA	few	TRBV2	TRBJ2-7	CASSYSPYEQYF	TGTGCCAGCAGTTACAGTCCCTACGAGCAGTACTTC